This note documents a single T cell receptor beta chain sequence. The V gene lost 8 bases and the J gene lost 9 bases, with 17 bases spanning the gap. The CDR3 sequence is 14 residues long. Germline loops: CDR1 MNHEY, CDR2 SMNVEV (reference sequence). This sample is drawn from a study of blood T cell repertoires in COVID-19. As for the study in general: COVID-19 samples from acute and convalescent phases originated in the United States, Italy and Spain. T cells, B-cell-depleted T cells, or PBMCs provided the cDNA or gDNA that served as material.

In the authors' methods: Reference gene primer amplification gave nucleated cell count estimates. TCRdb keeps only in-frame clones here, not all; method: immunoSEQ multiplex PCR. V and J calls plus clone size are reproduced from that table; the DNA served to infer D and trimming. The sample includes around 190,000 clones, around 83% of them seen just once. The sample comprised peripheral blood. The sequence derives from a woman of 80 years or more with acute or convalescent COVID-19. The gene calls are TRBV27 and TRBJ1-6; the D gene is possibly TRBD1 (6 bases). Written as DNA, the CDR3 is TGTGCCAGCCATTCGTGGACAGAGGGTTCACCCCTCCACTTT. Its translation is CASHSWTEGSPLHF.